This T cell receptor beta chain came from a study of blood T cell repertoires in COVID-19. Assay used: immunoSEQ multiplex PCR; TCRdb lists only in-frame clones, some missing. The data contain 400,000 to 500,000 clones, 70% to 90% of them singletons. CDR1 and CDR2 (germline): KGHDR, SFDVKD. This CDR3 has 14 residues. V was trimmed by 4 bases and J by 2 bases, leaving 10 bases between them. This clone has just a few counts. The study drew participants aged about 18 to 95 years from 24 US areas. Sequenced sample: PBMCs or T cells enriched from blood (not recorded which). The V gene is TRBV24-1, the J gene TRBJ1-2, with D tentatively TRBD1 (6 bases). The sequence was obtained from a woman aged 40-49 years who had recovered from COVID-19. The CDR3 sequence is CATSDDRRNYGYTF. The CDR3 DNA sequence: TGTGCCACCAGTGACGACAGGAGGAACTATGGCTACACCTTC.